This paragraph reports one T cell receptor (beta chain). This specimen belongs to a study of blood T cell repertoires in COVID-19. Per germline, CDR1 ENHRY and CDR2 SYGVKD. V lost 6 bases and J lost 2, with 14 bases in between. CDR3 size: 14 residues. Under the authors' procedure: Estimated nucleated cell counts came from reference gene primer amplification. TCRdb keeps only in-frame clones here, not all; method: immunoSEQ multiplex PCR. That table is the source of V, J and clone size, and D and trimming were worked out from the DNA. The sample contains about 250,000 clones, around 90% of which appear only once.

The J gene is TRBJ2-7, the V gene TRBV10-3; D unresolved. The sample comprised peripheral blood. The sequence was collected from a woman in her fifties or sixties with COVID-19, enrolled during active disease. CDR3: CAIRAEKLTYEQYF. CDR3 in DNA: TGTGCCATCAGGGCAGAGAAACTAACCTACGAGCAGTACTTC.